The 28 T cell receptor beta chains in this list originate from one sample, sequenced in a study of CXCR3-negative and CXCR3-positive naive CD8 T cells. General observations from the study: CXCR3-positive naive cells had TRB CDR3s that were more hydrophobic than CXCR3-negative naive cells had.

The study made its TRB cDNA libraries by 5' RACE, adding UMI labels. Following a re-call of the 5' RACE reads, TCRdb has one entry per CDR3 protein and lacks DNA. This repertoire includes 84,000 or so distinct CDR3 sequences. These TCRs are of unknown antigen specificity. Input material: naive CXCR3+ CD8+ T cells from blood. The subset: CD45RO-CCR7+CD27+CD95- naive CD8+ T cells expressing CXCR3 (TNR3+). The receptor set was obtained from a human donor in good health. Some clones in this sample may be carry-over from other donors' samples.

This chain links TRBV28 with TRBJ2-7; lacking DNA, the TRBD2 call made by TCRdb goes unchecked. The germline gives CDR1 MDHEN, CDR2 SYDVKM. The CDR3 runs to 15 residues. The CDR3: CASSSLGLPAYEQYF.

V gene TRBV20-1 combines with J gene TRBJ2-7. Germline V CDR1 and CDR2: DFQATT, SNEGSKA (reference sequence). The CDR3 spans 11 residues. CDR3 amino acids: CSASEGYEQYF.

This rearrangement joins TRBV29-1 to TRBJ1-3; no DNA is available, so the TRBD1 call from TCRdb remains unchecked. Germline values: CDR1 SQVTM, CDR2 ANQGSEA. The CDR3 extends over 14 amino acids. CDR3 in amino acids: CSVHLGTGGNTIYF. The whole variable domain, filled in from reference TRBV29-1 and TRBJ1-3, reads SAVISQKPSRDICQRGTSLTIQCQVDSQVTMMFWYRQQPGQSLTLIATANQGSEATYESGFVIDKFPISRPNLTFSTLTVSNMSPEDSSIYLCSVHLGTGGNTIYFGEGSWLTVV.

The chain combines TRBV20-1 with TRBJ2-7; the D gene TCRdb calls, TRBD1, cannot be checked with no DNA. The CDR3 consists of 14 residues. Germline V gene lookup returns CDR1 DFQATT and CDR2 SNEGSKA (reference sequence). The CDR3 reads CSRGQELDSYEQYF.

The CDR3 region is CASSYSTWSFDRDTQYF. This sequence joins TRBV6-5 and TRBJ2-3. CDR1 and CDR2 (germline): MNHEY, SVGAGI. The length of the CDR3 is 17 residues.

This CDR3 reads CSVADRGPTYEQYF. The chain joins TRBV29-1 to TRBJ2-7; TCRdb reports TRBD1, a call that lacks DNA to check it against. The CDR3 extends over 14 amino acids. Germline values: CDR1 SQVTM, CDR2 ANQGSEA.

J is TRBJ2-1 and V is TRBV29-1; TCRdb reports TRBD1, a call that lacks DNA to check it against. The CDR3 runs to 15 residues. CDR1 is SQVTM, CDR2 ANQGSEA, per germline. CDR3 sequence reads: CSVWTRGPSYNEQFF.

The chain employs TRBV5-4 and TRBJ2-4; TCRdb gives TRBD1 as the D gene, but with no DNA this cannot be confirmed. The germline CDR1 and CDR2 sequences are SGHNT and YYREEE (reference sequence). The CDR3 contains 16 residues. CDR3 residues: CASSLGGERDKNIQYF.

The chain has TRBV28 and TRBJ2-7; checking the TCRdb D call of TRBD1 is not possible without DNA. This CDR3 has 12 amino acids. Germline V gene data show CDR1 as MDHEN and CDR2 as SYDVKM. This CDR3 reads CASSLGEYEQYF.

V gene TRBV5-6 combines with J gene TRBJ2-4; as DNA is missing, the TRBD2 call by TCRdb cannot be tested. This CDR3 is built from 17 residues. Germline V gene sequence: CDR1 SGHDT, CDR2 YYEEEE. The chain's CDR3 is CASSFASGGASKNIQYF.

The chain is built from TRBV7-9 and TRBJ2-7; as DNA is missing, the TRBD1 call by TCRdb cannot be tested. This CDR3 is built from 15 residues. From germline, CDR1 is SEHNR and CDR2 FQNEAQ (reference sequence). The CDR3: CASSLRFPGAYEQYF. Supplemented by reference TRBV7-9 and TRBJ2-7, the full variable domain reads DTGVSQNPRHKITKRGQNVTFRCDPISEHNRLYWYRQTLGQGPEFLTYFQNEAQLEKSRLLSDRFSAERPKGSFSTLEIQRTEQGDSAMYLCASSLRFPGAYEQYFGPGTRLTVT.

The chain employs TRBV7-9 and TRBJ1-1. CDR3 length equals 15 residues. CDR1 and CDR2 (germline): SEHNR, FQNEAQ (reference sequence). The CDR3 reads CASSSHLGPLTEAFF.

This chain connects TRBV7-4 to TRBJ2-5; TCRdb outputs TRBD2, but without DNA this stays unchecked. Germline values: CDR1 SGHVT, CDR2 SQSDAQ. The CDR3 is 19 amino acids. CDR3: CASSYAAPTSGGRQETQYF.

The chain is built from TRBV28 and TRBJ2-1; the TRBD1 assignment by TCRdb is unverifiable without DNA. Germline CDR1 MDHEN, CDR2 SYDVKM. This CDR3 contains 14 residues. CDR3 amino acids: CASSLIGGAGEQFF.

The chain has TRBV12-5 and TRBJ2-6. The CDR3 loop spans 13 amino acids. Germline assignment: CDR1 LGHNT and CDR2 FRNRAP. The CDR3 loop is CASGLGGANVLTF.

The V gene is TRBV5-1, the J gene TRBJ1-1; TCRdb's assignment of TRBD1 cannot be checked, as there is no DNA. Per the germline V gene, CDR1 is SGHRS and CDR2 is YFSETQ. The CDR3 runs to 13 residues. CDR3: CASSPGSNTEAFF.

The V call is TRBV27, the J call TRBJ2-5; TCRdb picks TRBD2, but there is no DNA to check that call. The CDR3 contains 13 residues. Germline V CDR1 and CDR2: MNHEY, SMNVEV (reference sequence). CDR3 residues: CASRAGLAGPQYF.

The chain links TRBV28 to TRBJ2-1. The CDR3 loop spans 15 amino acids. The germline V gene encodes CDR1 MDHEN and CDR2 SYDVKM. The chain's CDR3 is CASSFGQGYYNEQFF.

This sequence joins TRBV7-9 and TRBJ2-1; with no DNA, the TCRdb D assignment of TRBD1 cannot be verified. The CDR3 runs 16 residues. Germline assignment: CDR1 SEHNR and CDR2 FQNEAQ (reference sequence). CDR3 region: CASSPPRQGAGNEQFF.

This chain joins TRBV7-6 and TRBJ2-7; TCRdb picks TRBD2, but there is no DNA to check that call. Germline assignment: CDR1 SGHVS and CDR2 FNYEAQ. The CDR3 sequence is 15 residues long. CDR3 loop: CASSLGTSGDLEQYF. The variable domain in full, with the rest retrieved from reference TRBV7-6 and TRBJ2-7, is GAGVSQSPRYKVTKRGQDVALRCDPISGHVSLYWYRQALGQGPEFLTYFNYEAQQDKSGLPNDRFSAERPEGSISTLTIQRTEQRDSAMYRCASSLGTSGDLEQYFGPGTRLTVT.

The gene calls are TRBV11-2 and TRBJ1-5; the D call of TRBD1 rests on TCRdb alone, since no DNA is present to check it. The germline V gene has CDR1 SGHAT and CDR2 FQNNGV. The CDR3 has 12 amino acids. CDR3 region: CASSLSGQPQHF. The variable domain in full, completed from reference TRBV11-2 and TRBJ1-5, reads EAGVAQSPRYKIIEKRQSVAFWCNPISGHATLYWYQQILGQGPKLLIQFQNNGVVDDSQLPKDRFSAERLKGVDSTLKIQPAKLEDSAVYLCASSLSGQPQHFGDGTRLSIL.

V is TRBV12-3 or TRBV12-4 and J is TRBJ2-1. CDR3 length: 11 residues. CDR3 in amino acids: CASKAGKEQFF.

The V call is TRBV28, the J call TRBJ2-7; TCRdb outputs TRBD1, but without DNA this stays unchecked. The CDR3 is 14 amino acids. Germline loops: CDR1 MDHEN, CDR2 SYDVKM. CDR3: CASSLFGGGDEQYF.

CDR3 amino acids: CASSFLQVSTDTQYF. The chain recombines TRBV28 with TRBJ2-3. In germline, CDR1 is MDHEN, CDR2 SYDVKM. The CDR3 has 15 residues.

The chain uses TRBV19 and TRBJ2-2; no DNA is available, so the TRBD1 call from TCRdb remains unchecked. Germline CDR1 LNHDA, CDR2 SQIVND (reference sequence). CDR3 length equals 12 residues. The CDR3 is CATRQGGGELFF.

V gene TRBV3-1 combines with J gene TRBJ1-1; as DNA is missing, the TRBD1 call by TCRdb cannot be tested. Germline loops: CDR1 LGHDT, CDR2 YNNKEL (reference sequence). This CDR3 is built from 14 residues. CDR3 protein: CASSPRTGYTEAFF.

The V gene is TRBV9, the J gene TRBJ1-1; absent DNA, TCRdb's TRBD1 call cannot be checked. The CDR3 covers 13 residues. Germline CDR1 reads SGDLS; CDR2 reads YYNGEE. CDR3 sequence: CASSPPMNTEAFF.

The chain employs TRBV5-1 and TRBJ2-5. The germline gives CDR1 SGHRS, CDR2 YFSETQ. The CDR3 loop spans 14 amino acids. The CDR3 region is CASSSDARLETQYF.